This T cell receptor beta chain emerged from a study of OX40 agonist ivuxolimab in advanced cancers. In the study overall: Averaging 60 years in age, with a range of about 20 to 90, the cohort was about 86% male. General study findings and limits: No antigen was identified for the clonally expanded peripheral T cells.

To note about this clone: Its antigen is not known.

Baseline was the first blood sampling point, followed by cycle 4 day 1 and cycle 7 day 1. V gave up 1 base and J gave up 0 bases; unmatched junction bases: 9. Germline CDR1 reads SGHRS; CDR2 reads YFSETQ. The CDR3 sequence is 17 residues long. The assay was immunoSEQ multiplex PCR, and TCRdb's table has in-frame clones only and misses some. The table lists 50,000 to 65,000 clones, about four fifths of them singletons. The V call is TRBV5-1, the J call TRBJ2-7; TRBD1 aligns across 8 bases. The sequence was obtained from an adult with an advanced solid tumor such as melanoma, head and neck, liver or kidney cancer. This specimen was CD4+ or CD8+ T cells sorted from blood, taken in a trial of the OX40 agonist ivuxolimab. CDR3 sequence reads: CASSLLPGTGGSYEQYF. The CDR3 DNA reads as TGCGCCAGCAGCTTGTTACCCGGGACAGGCGGCTCCTACGAGCAGTACTTC.